This T cell receptor (beta chain) appears in the sequencing data of a study of T cells in Graves' hyperthyroidism and ophthalmopathy. About the research overall: Prior to any treatment, at the point of initial diagnosis, peripheral blood was collected. Study results and caveats: Classification by a 13 V-J model distinguished ophthalmopathy from stable hyperthyroidism. Also found in blood were most expanded thyroid clonotypes above 0.001.

The CDR3 has 17 residues. Germline CDR1 SQVTM, CDR2 ANQGSEA. V dropped 4 bases and J dropped 3 bases, with 22 bases sitting between them. From RNA transcripts, TCR beta CDR3 regions were amplified. Carried out on the TCR CDR3, a first-round RT-PCR used the HTBI primer set. TCRdb processed the multiplex PCR reads anew with MiXCR; each CDR3 protein has one entry. The sample records hundreds of thousands of distinct CDR3 sequences, roughly 17% being singletons. Out of 8.5 to 10 ml of fresh peripheral blood came the PBMCs. Ten or more counts support this clonotype. The antigen is unknown. Sequenced sample: blood. This clonotype originated in a woman between 18 and 29 years old with Graves' hyperthyroidism. J is TRBJ2-1 and V is TRBV29-1; D possibly corresponds to TRBD1 (7 bases). The CDR3 loop is CSVVGLDRETRYNEQFF. The CDR3 bases are TGCAGCGTTGTGGGACTTGACAGGGAAACCCGCTACAATGAGCAGTTCTTC.